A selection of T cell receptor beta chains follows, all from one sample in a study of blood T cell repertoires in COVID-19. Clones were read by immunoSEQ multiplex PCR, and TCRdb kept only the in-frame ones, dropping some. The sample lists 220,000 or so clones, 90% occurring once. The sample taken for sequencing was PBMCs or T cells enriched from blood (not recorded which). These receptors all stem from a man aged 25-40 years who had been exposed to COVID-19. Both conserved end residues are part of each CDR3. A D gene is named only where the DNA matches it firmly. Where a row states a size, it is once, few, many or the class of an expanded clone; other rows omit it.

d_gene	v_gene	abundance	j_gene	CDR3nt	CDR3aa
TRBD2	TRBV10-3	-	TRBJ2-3	TGTGCCATCAGGGCCGGGGAGGGTATTTCAGATACGCAGTATTTT	CAIRAGEGISDTQYF
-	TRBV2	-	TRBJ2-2	TGTGCCAGCTGTTTCGACCTGGGGGCCATCTGGGAGCTGTTTTTT	CASCFDLGAIWELFF
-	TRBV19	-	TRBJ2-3	TGTGCCACCTCGACCTCGGGGTCAGTTTACACAGATACGCAGTATTTT	CATSTSGSVYTDTQYF
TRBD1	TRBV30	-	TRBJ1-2	TGTGCCTGGAACCTGGGGACAGCCTTCTATGGCTACACCTTC	CAWNLGTAFYGYTF
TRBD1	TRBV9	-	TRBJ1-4	TGTGCCAGCAGCGTAGATGTAGGGACAGGGGGTGAAAAACTGTTTTTT	CASSVDVGTGGEKLFF
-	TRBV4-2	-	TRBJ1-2	TGTGCCAGCAGGGAACGGTTGGGGCGGGACGACTATGGCTACACCTTC	CASRERLGRDDYGYTF
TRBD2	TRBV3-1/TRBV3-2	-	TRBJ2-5	TGTGCCAGCAGCTCACGACTAGCACAAGAGACCCAGTACTTC	CASSSRLAQETQYF
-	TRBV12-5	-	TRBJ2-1	TGTGCTAGTGGTTTATATTCGTTCGGTGAGCAGTTCTTC	CASGLYSFGEQFF
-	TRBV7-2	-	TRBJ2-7	TGTGCCAGCAGCTTAGTGTTCTTCTACGAGCAGTACTTC	CASSLVFFYEQYF
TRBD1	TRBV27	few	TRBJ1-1	TGTGCCAGCAGCATACAGGGGGCTTGGGACACTGAAGCTTTCTTT	CASSIQGAWDTEAFF
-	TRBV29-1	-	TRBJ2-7	TGCAGCGCCCGGGACACAATATTGGGGGAGCAGTACTTC	CSARDTILGEQYF
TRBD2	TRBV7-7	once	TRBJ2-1	TGTGCCAGCAGCCTTAGCGGGGCATCATCCAATGAGCAGTTCTTC	CASSLSGASSNEQFF
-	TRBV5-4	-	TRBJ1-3	TGTGCCAGCAGCTTCAGGGCGTACGGAGAGAACACCATATATTTT	CASSFRAYGENTIYF
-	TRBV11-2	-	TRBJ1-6	TGTGCCAGCAACTCTATACAGGGTGGTAATTCACCCCTCCACTTT	CASNSIQGGNSPLHF
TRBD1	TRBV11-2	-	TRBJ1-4	TGTGCCAGCAGCTTGGGGGACAGGACCCTTAATGAAAAACTGTTTTTT	CASSLGDRTLNEKLFF
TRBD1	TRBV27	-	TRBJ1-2	TGTGCCAGCAGTCACGGACAGGGGTCAGGCTATGGCTACACCTTC	CASSHGQGSGYGYTF
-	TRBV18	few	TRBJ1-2	TGTGCCAGCTCACCACCGGAAGCGGGGGAGGATGGCTACACCTTC	CASSPPEAGEDGYTF
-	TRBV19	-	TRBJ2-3	TGTGCCAGTAGTATTGGAGGGGCTGCAGATACGCAGTATTTT	CASSIGGAADTQYF
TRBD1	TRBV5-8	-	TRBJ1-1	TGTGCCAGCAGCTCGCCAACCGCGACAGGGAGGACTGAAGCTTTCTTT	CASSSPTATGRTEAFF
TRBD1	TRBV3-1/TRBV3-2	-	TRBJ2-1	TGTGCCAGCAGCCAAGGCAGGGGGCGCCCCAATGAGCAGTTCTTC	CASSQGRGRPNEQFF
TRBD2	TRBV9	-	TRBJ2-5	TGTGCCAGCAGCGTCGGGGGGGCAGCAGAGACCCAGTACTTC	CASSVGGAAETQYF
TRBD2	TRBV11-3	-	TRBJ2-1	TGTGCCAGCAGCTTAGATCAAGCGGGGAGTATGAATGAGCAGTTCTTC	CASSLDQAGSMNEQFF
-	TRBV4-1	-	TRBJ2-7	TGCGCCAGCAGCCAAGTCCCTCCCCCCGGGGCCTACGAGCAGTACTTC	CASSQVPPPGAYEQYF
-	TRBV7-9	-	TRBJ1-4	TGTGCCAGCAGCTTAGTGGGCAGTCAGAATGAAAAACTGTTTTTT	CASSLVGSQNEKLFF
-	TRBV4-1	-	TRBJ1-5	TGCGCCAGCAGCCATCTTAATCAGCCCCAGCATTTT	CASSHLNQPQHF
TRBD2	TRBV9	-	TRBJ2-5	TGTGCCAGCAGCGGTAGCGGGGGGGGACGGCAAGAGACCCAGTACTTC	CASSGSGGGRQETQYF
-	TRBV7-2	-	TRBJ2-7	TGTGCCAGCAGCTTAGAAGGAAGCGTGGGTGAGCAGTACTTC	CASSLEGSVGEQYF
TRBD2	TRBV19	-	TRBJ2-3	TGTGCCAGTAGTATAAGCGGGGGGTTCGCAGATACGCAGTATTTT	CASSISGGFADTQYF
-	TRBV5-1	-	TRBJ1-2	TGCGCCAGCAGCTTGGGTCAGGCCGGGAATGGCTACACCTTC	CASSLGQAGNGYTF
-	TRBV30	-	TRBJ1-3	TGTGCCTGGAGTGTAGGCTGGGGGCGGGACACCATATATTTT	CAWSVGWGRDTIYF
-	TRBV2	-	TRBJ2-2	TGTGCCAGCAGTGAACTGCCGTCTACTGGGCGGCAGGGATCCGGGGAGCTGTTTTTT	CASSELPSTGRQGSGELFF
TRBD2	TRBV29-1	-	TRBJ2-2	TGCAGCATGAGACTAGCGGGGGGCACCGGGGAGCTGTTTTTT	CSMRLAGGTGELFF
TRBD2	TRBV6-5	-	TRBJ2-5	TGTGCCAGCAGTTCCCCTCAAGCGGGGGCGGAGACCCAGTACTTC	CASSSPQAGAETQYF
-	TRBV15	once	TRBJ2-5	TGTGCCACCAGCCCCGGGAAGTTCTGGGAGACCCAGTACTTC	CATSPGKFWETQYF
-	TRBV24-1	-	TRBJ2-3	TGTGCCACCAGTCCCAGTGCTAGCACAGATACGCAGTATTTT	CATSPSASTDTQYF
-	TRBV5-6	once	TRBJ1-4	TGTGCCAGCAGCCGGGACAACACTAATGAAAAACTGTTTTTT	CASSRDNTNEKLFF
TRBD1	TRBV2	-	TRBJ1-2	TGTGCCAGCAGGGGACAGGGACTGGGCGGCTACACCTTC	CASRGQGLGGYTF
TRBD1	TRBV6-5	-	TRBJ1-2	TGTGCCAGCAGAACCCTACAGGGGGCGGATGGCTACACCTTC	CASRTLQGADGYTF
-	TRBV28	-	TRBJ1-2	TGTGCCAGCAGGGCGGGCAGGTCGGGCTACACCTTC	CASRAGRSGYTF
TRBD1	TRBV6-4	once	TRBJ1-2	TGTGCCAGCAGTCCAAACTACGGGACAGGGGTTGGCTACACCTTC	CASSPNYGTGVGYTF
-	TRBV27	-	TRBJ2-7	TGTGCCAGCCTTAACAGGGAACACCCCTACGAGCAGTACTTC	CASLNREHPYEQYF
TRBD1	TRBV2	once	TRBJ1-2	TGTGCCAGCAGGGACCCTCGGACAGGGCGGGAGTATGGCTACACCTTC	CASRDPRTGREYGYTF
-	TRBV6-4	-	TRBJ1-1	TGTGCCAGCAGTGGAGAAGCGAACACTGAAGCTTTCTTT	CASSGEANTEAFF
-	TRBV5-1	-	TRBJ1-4	TGCGCCAGCAGCTGGACAGCGGTGACGGCTTCTAATGAAAAACTGTTTTTT	CASSWTAVTASNEKLFF
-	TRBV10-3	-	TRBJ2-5	TGTGCCATCAGTGAGTCGATTAGGGGAGAGACCCAGTACTTC	CAISESIRGETQYF
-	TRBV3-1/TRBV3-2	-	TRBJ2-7	TGTGCCAGCAGCCCTCCAGGCAAGAAACACGAGCAGTACTTC	CASSPPGKKHEQYF
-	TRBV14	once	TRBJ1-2	TGTGCCAGCAGCCTTGGGAGGGCAGGCCACTATGGCTACACCTTC	CASSLGRAGHYGYTF
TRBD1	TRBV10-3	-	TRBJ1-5	TGTGCCATCAGTGAGTCAGGACAGGGGGGCGGCGGGCCCCAGCATTTT	CAISESGQGGGGPQHF
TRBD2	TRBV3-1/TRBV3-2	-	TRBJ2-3	TGTGCCAGCAGCCGCCGACCGGGACTAGCCACAGATACGCAGTATTTT	CASSRRPGLATDTQYF
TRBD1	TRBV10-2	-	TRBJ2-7	TGCGCCAGCAGCTTCACCGGACAGGTCCCCACCGAGCAGTACTTC	CASSFTGQVPTEQYF
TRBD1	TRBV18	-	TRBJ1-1	TGTGCCAGCTCACTTTACCAGGGGGCGTCGAACACTGAAGCTTTCTTT	CASSLYQGASNTEAFF
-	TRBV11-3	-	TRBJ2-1	TGTGCCAGCAGCTTAGGAGGAACACACAATGAGCAGTTCTTC	CASSLGGTHNEQFF
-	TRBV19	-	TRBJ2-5	TGTGCCAGTAGTATCCCCAGGGCGGAAAGAGAGACCCAGTACTTC	CASSIPRAERETQYF
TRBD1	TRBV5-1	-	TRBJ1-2	TGCGCCAGCAGCCAGACTCCGGGACAGGGGCTACTCTACACCTTC	CASSQTPGQGLLYTF
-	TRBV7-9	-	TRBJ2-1	TGTGCCAGCAGCCCCTCCCTGGGGGGACTCCCTTATGACAATGAGCAGTTCTTC	CASSPSLGGLPYDNEQFF